The present entry profiles one T cell receptor beta chain with its context. This sample was included in a study of OX40 agonist ivuxolimab in advanced cancers. Baseline was the first blood sampling point, followed by cycle 4 day 1 and cycle 7 day 1. The assay was immunoSEQ multiplex PCR, and TCRdb's table has in-frame clones only and misses some. The sample has roughly 76,000 clones, 80% to 95% seen once. Sequences were derived from CD4+ or CD8+ T cells sorted from blood, sampled in a trial of the OX40 agonist ivuxolimab. The TCR comes from an adult with an advanced solid tumor such as melanoma, head and neck, liver or kidney cancer.

CDR3 sequence reads: CASSSILGNSYNEQFF. The CDR3 bases are TGTGCCAGCAGTTCCATCCTAGGAAACTCCTACAATGAGCAGTTCTTC. The chain carries TRBV27 and TRBJ2-1, with unresolved D. In germline, CDR1 is MNHEY, CDR2 SMNVEV (reference sequence). There are 16 residues in the CDR3. The V end was cut by 4 bases, the J end by 0 bases, with 13 bases between.